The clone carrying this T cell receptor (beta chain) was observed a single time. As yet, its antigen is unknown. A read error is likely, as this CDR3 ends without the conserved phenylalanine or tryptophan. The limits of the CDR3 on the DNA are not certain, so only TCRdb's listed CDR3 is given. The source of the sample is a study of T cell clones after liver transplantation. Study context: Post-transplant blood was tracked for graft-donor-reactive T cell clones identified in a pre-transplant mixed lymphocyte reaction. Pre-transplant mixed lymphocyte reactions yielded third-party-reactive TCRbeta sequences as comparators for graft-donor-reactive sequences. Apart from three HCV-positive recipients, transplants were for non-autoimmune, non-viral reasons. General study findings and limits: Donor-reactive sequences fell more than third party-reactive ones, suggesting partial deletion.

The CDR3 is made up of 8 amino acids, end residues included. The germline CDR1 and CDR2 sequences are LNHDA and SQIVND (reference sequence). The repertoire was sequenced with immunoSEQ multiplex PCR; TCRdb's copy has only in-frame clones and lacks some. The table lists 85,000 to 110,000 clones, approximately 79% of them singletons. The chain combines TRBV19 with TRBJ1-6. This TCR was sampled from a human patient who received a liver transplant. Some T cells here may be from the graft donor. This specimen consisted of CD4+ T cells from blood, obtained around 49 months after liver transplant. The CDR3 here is CASGGSPL.